Listed here are 5 T cell receptor beta chains from one sample, sequenced in a study of T cells in localized non-small cell lung cancer. The repertoire was sequenced with immunoSEQ multiplex PCR; TCRdb's copy has only in-frame clones and lacks some. Of thousands of clones listed, roughly 20% were seen once; the top ten hold 5.2%. Sample: lung tumor tissue, taken before any cancer treatment. These TCRs come from a female donor at least 60 years old with stage I lung adenocarcinoma.

This chain links TRBV6-8 with TRBJ2-7; the match to TRBD1 covers 9 bases. Germline assignment: CDR1 MNHGY and CDR2 SAAAGT. V trimming: 4 bases; J trimming: 9 bases; junction bases outside the gene matches: 13. CDR3 length equals 15 residues. CDR3 coding DNA: TGTGCCAGCAGTTCCACTTTTCCGGGACAGGGAGGGCAGTACTTC. Translation gives CASSSTFPGQGGQYF.

This clone was found a few times. This chain uses TRBV11-3 with TRBJ1-1; D is unclear. The CDR3 contains 14 residues. V was pared by 3 bases and J by 4 bases, with 12 bases between. Germline V gives CDR1 SGHNT, CDR2 YENEEA. Written as DNA, the CDR3 is TGTGCCAGCAGCTTTGGCGGCGTGGCCACTGAAGCTTTCTTT. Translated, it gives CASSFGGVATEAFF. Based on the CDR3 plus reference TRBV11-3 and TRBJ1-1, the full variable domain is EAGVVQSPRYKIIEKKQPVAFWCNPISGHNTLYWYLQNLGQGPELLIRYENEEAVDDSQLPKDRFSAERLKGVDSTLKIQPAELGDSAVYLCASSFGGVATEAFFGQGTRLTVV.

This clone was seen more than once but under ten times. V and J are TRBV6-8 and TRBJ2-3; the D gene is possibly TRBD1 (6 bases). The CDR3 runs to 16 residues. Germline V lookup: CDR1 MNHGY, CDR2 SAAAGT. V lost 4 bases and J 3 bases, leaving 17 bases between the germline ends. CDR3 in amino acids: CASSSSHRDVTDTQYF. CDR3 DNA sequence: TGTGCCAGCAGTTCCTCTCACAGGGATGTAACAGATACGCAGTATTTT.

This clone is medium-sized within its sample. The rearrangement links TRBV6-8 to TRBJ1-5; 9 nucleotides agree with TRBD1. The CDR3 has 16 residues. Germline CDR1 is MNHGY and CDR2 is SAAAGT. V was pared by 4 bases and J by 4 bases, with 8 bases of the junction left unmatched. CDR3 sequence: CASSSETGGLNQPQHF. CDR3 sequence (DNA): TGTGCCAGCAGTTCCGAAACAGGGGGCCTTAATCAGCCCCAGCATTTT.

The chain employs TRBV18 and TRBJ1-1; 9 bases agree with TRBD1. The CDR3 contains 15 residues. Trimming removed 2 bases from V and 2 bases from J; junction bases left unmatched: 3. The germline gives CDR1 KGHSH, CDR2 LQKENI. CDR3 residues: CASSPLDRGNTEAFF. As DNA, the CDR3 is TGTGCCAGCTCACCATTGGACAGGGGAAACACTGAAGCTTTCTTT.